This TCR beta chain was found in a study of cytomegalovirus exposure and HLA in healthy donors. Measured with immunoSEQ multiplex PCR; TCRdb has only the in-frame clones, and not every one. Found here are fewer than 70,000 clones, 75% to 95% of them singletons; the top ten hold about 3%. Trimming cost V 6 bases and J 4 bases; bases outside gene matches: 8. CDR3 length equals 15 residues. Per the germline V gene, CDR1 is MNHNS and CDR2 is SASEGT. Sequencing input: PBMCs. The V gene is TRBV6-1, the J gene TRBJ2-2, with 7 nucleotides matching TRBD2. This sequence was found in a man aged 18 to 29 in good health and CMV-seronegative. The CDR3, as DNA: TGTGCCAGCAGCAAAACGGGGAGGGGCACCGGGGAGCTGTTTTTT. Translated, it gives CASSKTGRGTGELFF.